These 19 T cell receptor beta chains share one sample of origin, sequenced in a study of blood T cell repertoires in COVID-19. The assay was immunoSEQ multiplex PCR, and TCRdb's table has in-frame clones only and misses some. The sample consists of some 200,000 clones, about 83% of them appearing once. Input material: peripheral blood. Source of these receptors: a woman aged 25 to 39 with COVID-19, enrolled during active disease.

The chain joins TRBV30 to TRBJ1-3; D perhaps matches TRBD1 (6 bases). This CDR3 has 15 residues. The ends were cut back, 1 base at V and 0 bases at J, with 10 bases in the middle. From germline, CDR1 is GTSNPN and CDR2 SVGIG (reference sequence). CDR3 DNA: TGTGCCTGGAGTGGACAGGCCCTCTCTGGAAACACCATATATTTT. Translating it yields CAWSGQALSGNTIYF.

The rearrangement links TRBV3-1 (or the pseudogene TRBV3-2) to TRBJ2-1; TRBD2 aligns across 8 bases. The CDR3 is 15 residues long. Germline CDR1 and CDR2: LGHDT and YNNKEL (reference sequence). J lost 9 bases, V lost 1 base, and 8 bases had no gene match. The CDR3 loop is CASSQGISGEGEQFF. The CDR3 DNA follows: TGTGCCAGCAGCCAAGGGATTAGCGGGGAAGGTGAGCAGTTCTTC.

The chain couples TRBV5-1 to TRBJ2-7, with D maybe TRBD1 (6 bases). CDR3 length: 12 residues. CDR1 is SGHRS and CDR2 is YFSETQ in the germline V gene. V was pared by 4 bases and J by 7 bases, with 12 bases between. The CDR3 DNA reads TGCGCCAGCAGCCAAGACAGGAGGGAGCAGTACTTC. Amino acids: CASSQDRREQYF.

This clone was counted once. The genes are TRBV7-2 and TRBJ2-7, with D perhaps TRBD2 (6 bases). Germline CDR1 SGHTA, CDR2 FQGNSA. Trimming stripped 1 base from V and 0 bases from J, with 13 bases between. The CDR3 is made up of 16 amino acids. Here the CDR3 DNA reads TGTGCCAGCAGCTTAGGCACGGGAGCGATCTCCTACGAGCAGTACTTC. Its protein is CASSLGTGAISYEQYF. Based on the CDR3 plus reference TRBV7-2 and TRBJ2-7, the full variable domain is GAGVSQSPSNKVTEKGKDVELRCDPISGHTALYWYRQSLGQGLEFLIYFQGNSAPDKSGLPSDRFSAERTGGSVSTLTIQRTQQEDSAVYLCASSLGTGAISYEQYFGPGTRLTVT.

The chain couples TRBV12-5 to TRBJ2-3, with TRBD1 matching 7 bases. There are 18 residues in the CDR3. Germline loops: CDR1 LGHNT, CDR2 FRNRAP. J gave up 6 bases and V 1 base, and 16 bases lay outside the gene matches. CDR3 sequence: CASGLAEGARQDGDTQYF. CDR3 bases: TGTGCTAGTGGTTTGGCCGAGGGGGCTCGTCAAGATGGGGATACGCAGTATTTT. Together with reference TRBV12-5 and TRBJ2-3, the CDR3 gives the full variable domain: DARVTQTPRHKVTEMGQEVTMRCQPILGHNTVFWYRQTMMQGLELLAYFRNRAPLDDSGMPKDRFSAEMPDATLATLKIQPSEPRDSAVYFCASGLAEGARQDGDTQYFGPGTRLTVL.

J is TRBJ2-1 and V is TRBV24-1; D might be TRBD2 (6 bases). Germline V gene lookup returns CDR1 KGHDR and CDR2 SFDVKD. V was cut by 3 bases and J by 13 bases, with 12 bases left in between. The CDR3 is 12 residues long. The CDR3 region is CATSDGKGGQFF. CDR3 in DNA: TGTGCCACCAGTGATGGGAAGGGAGGACAGTTCTTC.

The J gene is TRBJ1-3, the V gene TRBV9, with a tentative D call TRBD1 (6 bases). V lost 5 bases to trimming and J lost 0 bases, with 9 bases between them. The CDR3 consists of 14 residues. The V gene's germline CDR1 is SGDLS and CDR2 YYNGEE. The DNA for the CDR3 is TGTGCCAGCAGGCAGGGGCTCTCTGGAAACACCATATATTTT. Residues: CASRQGLSGNTIYF. Using reference TRBV9 and TRBJ1-3 for the parts outside the CDR3, the full variable domain is DSGVTQTPKHLITATGQRVTLRCSPRSGDLSVYWYQQSLDQGLQFLIQYYNGEERAKGNILERFSAQQFPDLHSELNLSSLELGDSALYFCASRQGLSGNTIYFGEGSWLTVV.

This chain uses TRBV9 with TRBJ2-5; TRBD1 is a possible D gene (5 bases). The CDR3 runs 17 residues. V dropped 1 base and J dropped 1 base, with 17 bases sitting between them. Per germline, CDR1 SGDLS and CDR2 YYNGEE. DNA for the CDR3: TGTGCCAGCAGCGTATCGGCTGGGGCAAACTTCCAAGAGACCCAGTACTTC. Amino acids: CASSVSAGANFQETQYF.

The V gene is TRBV24-1, the J gene TRBJ1-2; no definite D call. Trimming cost V 2 bases and J 5 bases, with 5 bases left between them. CDR1 KGHDR and CDR2 SFDVKD come from the germline V gene. The CDR3 runs 12 residues. The CDR3 DNA is TGTGCCACCAGTGATTCGGGGTATGGCTACACCTTC. It translates to CATSDSGYGYTF.

The chain links TRBV3-1 (or the pseudogene TRBV3-2) to TRBJ1-6; maybe TRBD1 (6 bases). Trimming removed 6 bases from V and 7 bases from J, with 16 bases in between. The germline CDR1 and CDR2 sequences are LGHDT and YNNKEL (reference sequence). The CDR3 loop spans 15 amino acids. The CDR3, as DNA: TGTGCCAGCAGAAGTCAAGGGGGGGTGAATTCACCCCTCCACTTT. It translates to CASRSQGGVNSPLHF.

J is TRBJ2-1 and V is TRBV19, with no clear D. The CDR3 runs 15 residues. Germline CDR1 reads LNHDA; CDR2 reads SQIVND (reference sequence). Trimming removed 3 bases at V and 0 bases at J, with 9 bases between. The CDR3 sequence: CASSISWASYNEQFF. The CDR3 region has the DNA TGTGCCAGTAGTATTTCGTGGGCCTCCTACAATGAGCAGTTCTTC.

The chain uses TRBV7-2 and TRBJ2-3, with D unresolved. Germline values: CDR1 SGHTA, CDR2 FQGNSA. V lost 5 bases, J lost 5 bases, and 11 bases lay in between. This CDR3 has 13 amino acids. The CDR3 DNA sequence: TGTGCCAGCAGCCCGAGGTCTCGAGATACGCAGTATTTT. Protein sequence: CASSPRSRDTQYF.

The rearrangement joins TRBV7-2 to TRBJ2-3; 9 bases line up with TRBD2. The CDR3 consists of 17 residues. Germline V gene data show CDR1 as SGHTA and CDR2 as FQGNSA. The ends lost 2 bases at V and 5 bases at J; junction bases unmatched: 11. CDR3 sequence reads: CASSLNLAGSILDTQYF. Written as DNA, the CDR3 is TGTGCCAGCAGCTTAAATCTAGCGGGATCAATTTTAGATACGCAGTATTTT.

The V call is TRBV28, the J call TRBJ1-5; TRBD1 matches at 7 bases. V lost 5 bases, J lost 4 bases, and 8 bases stayed unmatched. Germline V gene sequence: CDR1 MDHEN, CDR2 SYDVKM. The CDR3 has 15 amino acids. The CDR3 DNA is TGTGCCAGCAGTGATACAGGGGTGCTGAATCAGCCCCAGCATTTT. Protein sequence: CASSDTGVLNQPQHF.

Remarks on this clone: The same CDR3 can be traced to other DNA sequences in this sample. The gene calls are TRBV7-9 and TRBJ2-1; D unclear. Germline V lookup: CDR1 SEHNR, CDR2 FQNEAQ (reference sequence). Trimming left V 3 bases short and J 0 bases short, with 9 bases between. The CDR3 loop spans 15 amino acids. As DNA, the CDR3 is TGTGCCAGCAGCTTCAGCGAGAGCTCCTACAATGAGCAGTTCTTC. Its protein product is CASSFSESSYNEQFF. Supplemented by reference TRBV7-9 and TRBJ2-1, the full variable domain reads DTGVSQNPRHKITKRGQNVTFRCDPISEHNRLYWYRQTLGQGPEFLTYFQNEAQLEKSRLLSDRFSAERPKGSFSTLEIQRTEQGDSAMYLCASSFSESSYNEQFFGPGTRLTVL.

The rearrangement joins TRBV3-1 (or the pseudogene TRBV3-2) to TRBJ1-2, with a tentative D call TRBD1 (6 bases). This CDR3 comprises 14 residues. Between the trimmed V and J ends, which lost 4 bases and 5 bases, there was a span of 14 bases. Germline lookup yields CDR1 LGHDT and CDR2 YNNKEL (reference sequence). The CDR3 DNA is TGTGCCAGCAGCCCTACCGGGACAAGATATGGCTACACCTTC. Translated, it gives CASSPTGTRYGYTF.

The J gene is TRBJ2-1, the V gene TRBV6-5; D may be TRBD1 (5 bases). Per the germline V gene, CDR1 is MNHEY and CDR2 is SVGAGI. V lost 2 bases, J lost 9 bases, and 17 bases lay in between. The CDR3 is 15 residues long. The CDR3 sequence: CASSYDLRPQGEQFF. Here the CDR3 DNA reads TGTGCCAGCAGTTACGACCTTAGGCCCCAGGGTGAGCAGTTCTTC.

This clone has a single count. The genes are TRBV4-3 and TRBJ2-1; D perhaps matches TRBD2 (6 bases). CDR1 is LGHNA and CDR2 is YSLEER in the germline V gene. Trimming shortened V by 0 bases and J by 1 base, and 13 bases separated the two germline ends. The CDR3 length is 17 residues. DNA for the CDR3: TGCGCCAGCAGCCAAGATTCTCCCGGGAGTTCCTACAATGAGCAGTTCTTC. Its translation is CASSQDSPGSSYNEQFF.

The chain couples TRBV3-1 (or the pseudogene TRBV3-2) to TRBJ2-2; TRBD2 aligns across 7 bases. V shed 0 bases and J 1 base; nucleotides not matched to a gene: 2. The germline V gene has CDR1 LGHDT and CDR2 YNNKEL (reference sequence). The CDR3 has 16 residues. The CDR3 loop is CASSQDTGGNTGELFF. The CDR3 DNA reads as TGTGCCAGCAGCCAAGACACGGGAGGGAACACCGGGGAGCTGTTTTTT.